This T cell receptor (beta chain) comes out of a study of tumor and adjacent non-tumor tissue in lung cancer. Findings and caveats of the study: Higher tumor TCR diversity was associated with shorter survival.

The CDR3 runs to 16 residues. The V end lost 10 bases, the J end lost 5 bases, and 24 bases lay between the germline ends. CDR1 and CDR2 (germline): ENHRY, SYGVKD. RNA was extracted from bulk tissue without any cell sorting. This non-tumor lung sample came from over 3 cm beyond the tumor edge. In the case of this clonotype: Its antigen is not identified.

A modified ARM-PCR protocol with three rounds of nested PCR amplified TCRbeta. MiXCR, applied by TCRdb to the multiplex PCR reads, yields one record per CDR3 protein. The table includes about 98,000 distinct CDR3 sequences, more than 80% detected once. The sequenced sample was distant non-tumor lung tissue. This clonotype originated in a man between 60 and 75 years old with small cell lung cancer. This chain connects TRBV10-3 to TRBJ2-1; D may be TRBD1 (6 bases). In DNA, the CDR3 is TGTGCCACCATTGGGCCTACTGGGGGCGGCGACAATGAGCAGTTCTTC. This sequence encodes CATIGPTGGGDNEQFF.